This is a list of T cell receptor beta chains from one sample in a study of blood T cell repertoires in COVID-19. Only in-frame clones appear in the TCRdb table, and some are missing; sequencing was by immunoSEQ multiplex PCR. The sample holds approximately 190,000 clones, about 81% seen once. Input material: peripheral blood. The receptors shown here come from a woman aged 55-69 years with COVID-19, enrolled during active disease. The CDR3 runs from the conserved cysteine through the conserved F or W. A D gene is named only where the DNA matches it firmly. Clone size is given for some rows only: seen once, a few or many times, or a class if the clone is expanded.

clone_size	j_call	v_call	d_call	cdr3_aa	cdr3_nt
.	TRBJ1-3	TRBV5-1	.	CASSLGVGGSGNTIYF	TGCGCCAGCAGCTTGGGAGTGGGGGGCTCTGGAAACACCATATATTTT
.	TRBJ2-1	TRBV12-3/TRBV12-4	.	CASSPPYNEQFF	TGTGCCAGCAGTCCTCCCTACAATGAGCAGTTCTTC
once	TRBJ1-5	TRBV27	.	CASSSPLTGYQPQHF	TGTGCCAGCAGTTCCCCCTTGACAGGTTATCAGCCCCAGCATTTT
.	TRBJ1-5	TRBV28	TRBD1	CSIQGGNQPQHF	TGTTCCATACAGGGGGGCAATCAGCCCCAGCATTTT
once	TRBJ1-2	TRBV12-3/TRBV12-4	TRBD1	CASSPGQGHGYTF	TGTGCCAGCAGTCCCGGACAGGGCCATGGCTACACCTTC
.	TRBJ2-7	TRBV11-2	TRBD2	CASTPGGAYEQYF	TGTGCCAGCACCCCCGGGGGGGCATACGAGCAGTACTTC
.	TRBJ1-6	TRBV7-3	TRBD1	CASSRKGQGGSPLHF	TGTGCCAGCAGCCGGAAAGGACAGGGCGGTTCACCCCTCCACTTT
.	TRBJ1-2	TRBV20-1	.	CSARAVGYTF	TGCAGTGCTAGAGCCGTTGGCTACACCTTC
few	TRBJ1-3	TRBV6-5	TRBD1	CASSLEGASGNTIYF	TGTGCCAGCAGTTTGGAGGGGGCCTCTGGAAACACCATATATTTT
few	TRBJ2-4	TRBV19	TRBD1	CASSIQPDRAWLDKNIQYF	TGTGCCAGTAGTATACAGCCGGACAGGGCTTGGCTTGACAAAAACATTCAGTACTTC
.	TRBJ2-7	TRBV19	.	CASSPTPDSPDYEQYF	TGTGCCAGTAGTCCCACCCCGGACAGCCCGGACTACGAGCAGTACTTC
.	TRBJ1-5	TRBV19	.	CASRKGALGSMSNQPQHF	TGTGCCAGCCGAAAAGGGGCTTTGGGTTCGATGAGCAATCAGCCCCAGCATTTT
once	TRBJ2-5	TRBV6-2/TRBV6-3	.	CASSYRSGETQYF	TGTGCCAGCAGTTATAGGAGCGGAGAGACCCAGTACTTC
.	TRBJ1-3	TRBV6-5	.	CASKRGFSGNTIYF	TGTGCCAGCAAACGGGGGTTCTCTGGAAACACCATATATTTT
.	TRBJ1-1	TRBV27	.	CASSFGGDVTEAFF	TGTGCCAGCAGTTTTGGGGGGGATGTCACTGAAGCTTTCTTT
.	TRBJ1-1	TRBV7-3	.	CASSSYIAFF	TGTGCCAGCAGCTCTTATATTGCTTTCTTT
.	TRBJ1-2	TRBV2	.	CASSEATTVNGYTF	TGTGCCAGCAGTGAAGCTACGACAGTTAATGGCTACACCTTC
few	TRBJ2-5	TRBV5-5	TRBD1	CASSPTGTGQETQYF	TGTGCCAGCAGCCCCACCGGGACAGGCCAAGAGACCCAGTACTTC
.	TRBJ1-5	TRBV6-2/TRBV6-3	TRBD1	CASSWGQGSNQPQHF	TGTGCCAGCAGTTGGGGACAGGGTAGCAATCAGCCCCAGCATTTT
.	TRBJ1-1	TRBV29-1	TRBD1	CSVGTGGRRTEAFF	TGCAGCGTCGGGACAGGGGGCCGTAGAACTGAAGCTTTCTTT
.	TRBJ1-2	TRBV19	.	CASTPGGADGYTF	TGTGCCAGTACCCCTGGGGGCGCGGATGGCTACACCTTC
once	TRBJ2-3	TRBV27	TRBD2	CASSLSAGGLGDTQYF	TGTGCCAGCAGTTTATCAGCGGGGGGCCTTGGAGATACGCAGTATTTT
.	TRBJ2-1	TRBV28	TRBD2	CASSPRLAARYNEQFF	TGTGCCAGCAGTCCCCGACTAGCGGCCCGTTACAATGAGCAGTTCTTC
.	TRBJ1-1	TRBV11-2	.	CASSLNTEAFF	TGTGCCAGCAGCCTAAACACTGAAGCTTTCTTT
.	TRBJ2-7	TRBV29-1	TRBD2	CSVEVSGSYEQYF	TGCAGCGTTGAGGTTAGCGGGAGTTACGAGCAGTACTTC
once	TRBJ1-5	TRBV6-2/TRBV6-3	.	CASSQGWGQQPQHF	TGTGCCAGCAGCCAGGGATGGGGGCAACAGCCCCAGCATTTT
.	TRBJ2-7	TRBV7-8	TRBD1	CASSLGQGAVYEQYF	TGTGCCAGCAGCTTAGGACAGGGGGCGGTCTACGAGCAGTACTTC
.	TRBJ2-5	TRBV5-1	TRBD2	CASSWRGSPEETQYF	TGCGCCAGCAGCTGGCGCGGGAGTCCAGAAGAGACCCAGTACTTC
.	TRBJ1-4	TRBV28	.	CASRPQGPHELFF	TGTGCCAGCAGACCCCAGGGGCCCCACGAACTGTTTTTT
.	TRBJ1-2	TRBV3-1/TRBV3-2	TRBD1	CASTGDRGNYGYTF	TGTGCCAGCACCGGGGACAGGGGGAACTATGGCTACACCTTC
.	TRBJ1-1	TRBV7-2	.	CASSSPPGLRNTEAFF	TGTGCCAGCAGCTCCCCCCCAGGACTGAGGAACACTGAAGCTTTCTTT
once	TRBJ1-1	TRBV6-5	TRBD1	CASRKTGGRNTEAFF	TGTGCCAGCAGAAAAACAGGGGGCAGGAACACTGAAGCTTTCTTT
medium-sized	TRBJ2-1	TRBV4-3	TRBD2	CASSQDLAGGYNEQFF	TGCGCCAGCAGCCAAGATCTAGCGGGAGGGTACAATGAGCAGTTCTTC
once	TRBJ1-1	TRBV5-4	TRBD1	CASSLTGVGNTEAFF	TGTGCCAGCAGCTTGACAGGGGTCGGGAACACTGAAGCTTTCTTT
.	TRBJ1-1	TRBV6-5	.	CVAGGADTEAFF	TGTGTCGCGGGGGGGGCCGACACTGAAGCTTTCTTT
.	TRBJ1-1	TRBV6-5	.	CASSLRGTEAFF	TGTGCCAGCAGCCTCAGGGGAACTGAAGCTTTCTTT
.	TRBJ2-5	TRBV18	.	CASSPPLSQGGRETQYF	TGTGCCAGCTCACCACCACTCAGCCAGGGCGGTCGAGAGACCCAGTACTTC
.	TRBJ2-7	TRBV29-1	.	CSVPGHQAYEQYF	TGCAGCGTTCCGGGACATCAAGCCTACGAGCAGTACTTC
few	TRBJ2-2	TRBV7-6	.	CASSLIGEGNTGELFF	TGTGCCAGCAGCTTAATAGGCGAGGGGAACACCGGGGAGCTGTTTTTT
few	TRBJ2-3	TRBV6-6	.	CASSYGQSTDTQYF	TGTGCCAGCAGTTACGGACAATCCACAGATACGCAGTATTTT
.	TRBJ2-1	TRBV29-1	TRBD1	CSVEGTGRNEQFF	TGCAGCGTTGAGGGGACAGGGCGCAATGAGCAGTTCTTC
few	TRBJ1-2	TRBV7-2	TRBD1	CASSLGGAGQDYGYTF	TGTGCCAGCAGCTTAGGGGGGGCGGGACAGGACTATGGCTACACCTTC
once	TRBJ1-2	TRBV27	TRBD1	CASSNRGGNYGYTF	TGTGCCAGCAGCAACAGGGGGGGGAACTATGGCTACACCTTC
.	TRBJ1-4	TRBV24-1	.	CATQRGEQEKLFF	TGTGCCACCCAACGCGGGGAACAAGAAAAACTGTTTTTT
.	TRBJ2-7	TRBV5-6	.	CASSLTVGGTPFEQYF	TGTGCCAGCAGCTTGACGGTGGGCGGGACGCCTTTCGAGCAGTACTTC
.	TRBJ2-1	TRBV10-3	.	CAIRGDMNYNEQFF	TGTGCCATCAGGGGGGACATGAACTACAATGAGCAGTTCTTC
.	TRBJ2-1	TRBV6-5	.	CASSLGGGSYNEQFF	TGTGCCAGCAGTCTCGGGGGTGGGTCCTACAATGAGCAGTTCTTC
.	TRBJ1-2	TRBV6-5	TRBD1	CASSRDRGRNYGYTF	TGTGCCAGCAGCCGAGACAGGGGGCGAAACTATGGCTACACCTTC
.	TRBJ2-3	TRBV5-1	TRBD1	CASSLAGDRRTDTQYF	TGCGCCAGCAGCTTGGCCGGGGACAGGCGCACAGATACGCAGTATTTT